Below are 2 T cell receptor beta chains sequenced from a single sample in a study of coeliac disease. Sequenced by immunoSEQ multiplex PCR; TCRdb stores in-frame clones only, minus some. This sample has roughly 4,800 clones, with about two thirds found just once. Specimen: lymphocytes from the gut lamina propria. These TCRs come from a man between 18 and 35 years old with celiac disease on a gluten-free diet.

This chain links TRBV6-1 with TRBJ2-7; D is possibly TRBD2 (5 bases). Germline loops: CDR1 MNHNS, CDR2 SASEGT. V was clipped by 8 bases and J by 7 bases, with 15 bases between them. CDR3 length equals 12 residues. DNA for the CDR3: TGTGCCAGCGAGCGGACGAACTGGGAGCAGTACTTC. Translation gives CASERTNWEQYF.

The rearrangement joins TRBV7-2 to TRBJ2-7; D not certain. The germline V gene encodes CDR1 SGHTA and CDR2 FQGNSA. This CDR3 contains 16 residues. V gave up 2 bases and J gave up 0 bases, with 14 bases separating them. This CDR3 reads CASSLRGQPYSYEQYF. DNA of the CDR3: TGTGCCAGCAGCTTACGTGGGCAGCCGTACTCCTACGAGCAGTACTTC.